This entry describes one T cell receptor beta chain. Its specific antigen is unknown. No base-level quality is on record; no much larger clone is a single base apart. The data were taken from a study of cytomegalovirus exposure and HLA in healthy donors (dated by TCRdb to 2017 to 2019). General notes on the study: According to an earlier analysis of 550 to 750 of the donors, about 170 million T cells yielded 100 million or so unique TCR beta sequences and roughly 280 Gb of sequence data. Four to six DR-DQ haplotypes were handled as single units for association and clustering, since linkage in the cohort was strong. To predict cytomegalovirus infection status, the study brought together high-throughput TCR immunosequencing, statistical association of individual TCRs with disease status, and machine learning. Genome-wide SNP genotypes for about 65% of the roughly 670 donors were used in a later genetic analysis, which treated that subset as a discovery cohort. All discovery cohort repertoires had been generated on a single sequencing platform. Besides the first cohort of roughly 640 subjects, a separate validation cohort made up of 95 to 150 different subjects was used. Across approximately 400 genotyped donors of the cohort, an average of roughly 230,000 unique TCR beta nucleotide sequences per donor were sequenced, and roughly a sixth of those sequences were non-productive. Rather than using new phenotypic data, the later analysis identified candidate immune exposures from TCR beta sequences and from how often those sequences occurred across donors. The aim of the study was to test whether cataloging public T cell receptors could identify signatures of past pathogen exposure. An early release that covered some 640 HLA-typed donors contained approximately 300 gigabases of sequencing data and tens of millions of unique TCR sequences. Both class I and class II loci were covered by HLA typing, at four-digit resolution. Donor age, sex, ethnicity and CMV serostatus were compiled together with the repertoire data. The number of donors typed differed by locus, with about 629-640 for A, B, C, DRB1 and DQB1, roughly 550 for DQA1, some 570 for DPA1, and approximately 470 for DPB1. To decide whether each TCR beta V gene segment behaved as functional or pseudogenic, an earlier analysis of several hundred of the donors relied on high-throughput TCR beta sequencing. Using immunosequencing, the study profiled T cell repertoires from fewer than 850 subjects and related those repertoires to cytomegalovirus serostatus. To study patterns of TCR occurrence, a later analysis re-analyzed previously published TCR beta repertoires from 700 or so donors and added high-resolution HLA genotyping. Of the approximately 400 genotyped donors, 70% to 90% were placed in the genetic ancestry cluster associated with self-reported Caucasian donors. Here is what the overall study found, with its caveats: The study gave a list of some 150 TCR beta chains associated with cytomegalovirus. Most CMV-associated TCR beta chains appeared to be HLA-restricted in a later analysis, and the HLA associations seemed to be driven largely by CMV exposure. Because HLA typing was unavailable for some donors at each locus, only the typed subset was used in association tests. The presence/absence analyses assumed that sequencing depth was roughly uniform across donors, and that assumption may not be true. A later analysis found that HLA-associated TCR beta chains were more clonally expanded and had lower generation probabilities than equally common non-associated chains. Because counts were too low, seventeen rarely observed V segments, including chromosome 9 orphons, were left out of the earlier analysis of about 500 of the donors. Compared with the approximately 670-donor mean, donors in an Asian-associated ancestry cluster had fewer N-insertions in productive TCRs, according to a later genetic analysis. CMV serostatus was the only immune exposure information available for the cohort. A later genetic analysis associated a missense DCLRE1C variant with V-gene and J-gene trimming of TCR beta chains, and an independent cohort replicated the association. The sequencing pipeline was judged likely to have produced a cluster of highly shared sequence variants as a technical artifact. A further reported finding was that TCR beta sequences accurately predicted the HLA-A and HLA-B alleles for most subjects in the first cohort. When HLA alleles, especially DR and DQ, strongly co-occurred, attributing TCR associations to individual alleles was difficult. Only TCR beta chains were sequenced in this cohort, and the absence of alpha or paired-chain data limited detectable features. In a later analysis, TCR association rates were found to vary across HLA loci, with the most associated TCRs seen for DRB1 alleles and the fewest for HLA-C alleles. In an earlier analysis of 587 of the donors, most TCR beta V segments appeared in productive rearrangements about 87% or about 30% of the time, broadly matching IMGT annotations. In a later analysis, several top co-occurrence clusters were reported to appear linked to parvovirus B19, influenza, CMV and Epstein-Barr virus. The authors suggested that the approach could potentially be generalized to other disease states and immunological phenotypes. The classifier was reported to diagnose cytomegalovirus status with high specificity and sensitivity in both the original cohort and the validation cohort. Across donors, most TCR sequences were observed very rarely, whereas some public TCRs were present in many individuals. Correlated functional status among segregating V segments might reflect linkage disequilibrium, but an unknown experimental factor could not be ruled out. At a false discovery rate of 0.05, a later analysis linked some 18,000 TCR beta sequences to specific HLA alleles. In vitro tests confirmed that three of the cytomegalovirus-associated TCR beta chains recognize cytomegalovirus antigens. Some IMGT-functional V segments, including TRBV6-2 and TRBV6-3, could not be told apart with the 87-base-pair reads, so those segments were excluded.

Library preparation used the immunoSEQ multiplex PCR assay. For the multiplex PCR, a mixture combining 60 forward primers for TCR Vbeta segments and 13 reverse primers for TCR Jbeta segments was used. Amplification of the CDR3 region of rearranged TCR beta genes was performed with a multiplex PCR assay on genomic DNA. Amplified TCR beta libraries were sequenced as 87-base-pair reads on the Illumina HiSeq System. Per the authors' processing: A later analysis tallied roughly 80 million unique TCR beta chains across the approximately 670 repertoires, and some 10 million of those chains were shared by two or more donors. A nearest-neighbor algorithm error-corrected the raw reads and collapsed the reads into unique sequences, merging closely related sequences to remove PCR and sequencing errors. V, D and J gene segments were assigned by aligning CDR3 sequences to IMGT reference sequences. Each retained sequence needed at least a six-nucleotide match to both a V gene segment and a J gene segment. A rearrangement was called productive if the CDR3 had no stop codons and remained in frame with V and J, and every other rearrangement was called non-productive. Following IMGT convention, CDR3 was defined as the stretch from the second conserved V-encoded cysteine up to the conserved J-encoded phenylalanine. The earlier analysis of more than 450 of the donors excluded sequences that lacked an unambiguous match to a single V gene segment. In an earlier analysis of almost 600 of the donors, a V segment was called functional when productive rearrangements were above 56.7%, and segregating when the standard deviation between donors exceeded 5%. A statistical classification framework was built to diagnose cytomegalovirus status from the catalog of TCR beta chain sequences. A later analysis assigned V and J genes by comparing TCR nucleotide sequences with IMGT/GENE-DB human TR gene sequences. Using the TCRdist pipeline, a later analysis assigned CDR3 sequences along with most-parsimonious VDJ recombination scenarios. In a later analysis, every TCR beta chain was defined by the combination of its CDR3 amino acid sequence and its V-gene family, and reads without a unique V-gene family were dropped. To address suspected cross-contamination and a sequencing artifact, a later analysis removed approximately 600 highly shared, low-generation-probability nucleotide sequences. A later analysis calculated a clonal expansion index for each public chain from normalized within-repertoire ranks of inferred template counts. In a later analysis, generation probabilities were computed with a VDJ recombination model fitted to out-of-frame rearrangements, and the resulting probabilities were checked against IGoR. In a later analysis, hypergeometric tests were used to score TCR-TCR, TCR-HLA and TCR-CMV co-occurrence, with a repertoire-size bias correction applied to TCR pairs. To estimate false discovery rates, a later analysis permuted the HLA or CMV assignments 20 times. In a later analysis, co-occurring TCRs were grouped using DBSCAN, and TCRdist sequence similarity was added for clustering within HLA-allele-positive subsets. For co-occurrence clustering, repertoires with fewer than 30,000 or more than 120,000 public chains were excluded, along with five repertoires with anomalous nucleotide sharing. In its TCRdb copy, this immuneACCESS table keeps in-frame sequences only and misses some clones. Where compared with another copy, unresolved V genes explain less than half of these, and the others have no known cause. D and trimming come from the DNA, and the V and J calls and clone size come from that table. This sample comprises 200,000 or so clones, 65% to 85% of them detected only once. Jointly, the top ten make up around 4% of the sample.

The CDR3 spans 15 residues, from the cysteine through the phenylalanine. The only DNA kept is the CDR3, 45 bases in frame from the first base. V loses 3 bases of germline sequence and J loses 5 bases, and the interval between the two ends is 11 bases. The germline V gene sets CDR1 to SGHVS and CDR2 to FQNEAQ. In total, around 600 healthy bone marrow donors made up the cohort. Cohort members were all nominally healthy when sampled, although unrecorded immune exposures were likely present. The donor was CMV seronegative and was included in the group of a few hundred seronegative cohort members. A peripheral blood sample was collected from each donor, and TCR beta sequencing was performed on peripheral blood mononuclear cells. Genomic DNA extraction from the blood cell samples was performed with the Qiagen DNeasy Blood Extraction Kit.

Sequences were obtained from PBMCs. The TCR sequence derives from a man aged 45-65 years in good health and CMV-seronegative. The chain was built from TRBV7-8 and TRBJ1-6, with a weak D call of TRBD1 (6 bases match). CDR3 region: CASSFRGSNNSPLHF. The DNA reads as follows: TGTGCCAGCAGCTTCAGGGGAAGTAATAATTCACCCCTCCACTTT.